These T cell receptor beta chains were read from a single sample in a study of T cell responses to AZD1222 COVID-19 vaccine. Using immunoSEQ multiplex PCR, the repertoire was profiled, and TCRdb retains in-frame clones only, with some absent. The sample contains tens of thousands of clones, about 86% of which appear only once. This specimen was peripheral blood, taken 28 days after the second AZD1222 dose. The receptors here all came from an adult who received the AZD1222 COVID-19 vaccine. Both conserved end residues are part of each CDR3. D genes are given only for firm matches. Not every row has a clone size; where given, it reads once, few, many or a size class.

j_call | clone_size | d_call | v_call | cdr3_aa | cdr3_nt
TRBJ2-1 | few | . | TRBV19 | CASRGWANEQFF | TGTGCCAGTAGGGGGTGGGCCAATGAGCAGTTCTTC
TRBJ2-7 | . | TRBD2 | TRBV7-3 | CASSPTGTSFHEQYF | TGTGCCAGCAGTCCAACCGGGACTAGCTTCCACGAGCAGTACTTC
TRBJ2-3 | . | . | TRBV6-1 | CASSDPRLDTQYF | TGTGCCAGCAGTGACCCCCGACTAGATACGCAGTATTTT
TRBJ2-2 | . | . | TRBV28 | CASSLWAGELFF | TGTGCCAGCAGTTTATGGGCCGGGGAGCTGTTTTTT
TRBJ1-3 | . | TRBD1 | TRBV29-1 | CSVLQGAENTIYF | TGCAGCGTTTTACAGGGGGCCGAAAACACCATATATTTT
TRBJ2-5 | . | . | TRBV18 | CASSPRRNQETQYF | TGTGCCAGCTCACCACGGCGGAACCAAGAGACCCAGTACTTC
TRBJ1-2 | . | . | TRBV28 | CASTDELQVIEGYTF | TGTGCCAGCACTGACGAACTACAGGTGATAGAAGGCTACACCTTC
TRBJ1-4 | . | . | TRBV7-9 | CASSLGFRGLNEKLFF | TGTGCCAGCAGCTTAGGGTTTCGGGGGTTGAATGAAAAACTGTTTTTT
TRBJ2-1 | . | . | TRBV7-8 | CASSFFPTKVPYNEQFF | TGTGCCAGCAGCTTTTTCCCGACGAAGGTCCCCTACAATGAGCAGTTCTTC
TRBJ1-1 | few | . | TRBV5-1 | CASSLAVTGRAFF | TGCGCCAGCAGCTTGGCCGTGACGGGGAGAGCTTTCTTT
TRBJ2-2 | . | . | TRBV24-1 | CATGYQGGNTGELFF | TGTGCCACCGGTTATCAGGGGGGAAACACCGGGGAGCTGTTTTTT
TRBJ1-2 | few | . | TRBV28 | CASSSSTGGYTF | TGTGCCAGCAGTTCGTCTACGGGTGGCTACACCTTC
TRBJ1-6 | . | TRBD1 | TRBV27 | CASSLGTGVSPLHF | TGTGCCAGCAGTTTAGGGACAGGGGTTTCACCCCTCCACTTT
TRBJ1-2 | . | . | TRBV18 | CASSPPASGEDGYTF | TGTGCCAGCTCACCCCCGGCCTCGGGAGAGGATGGCTACACCTTC
TRBJ1-4 | . | TRBD1 | TRBV6-5 | CASSYVPGGDEKLFF | TGTGCCAGCAGTTACGTCCCAGGGGGAGATGAAAAACTGTTTTTT
TRBJ1-1 | . | . | TRBV29-1 | CSVSLNPNTEAFF | TGCAGCGTTTCCCTGAACCCGAACACTGAAGCTTTCTTT
TRBJ1-2 | . | . | TRBV6-4 | CASSEQGEGQGGYTF | TGTGCCAGCAGTGAACAGGGAGAAGGCCAAGGGGGCTACACCTTC
TRBJ2-7 | few | . | TRBV5-5 | CASSGGADSYEQYF | TGTGCCAGCAGTGGAGGGGCAGACTCCTACGAGCAGTACTTC
TRBJ1-4 | once | . | TRBV5-1 | CASSLGGSVATNEKLFF | TGCGCCAGCAGCTTGGGGGGTTCAGTTGCAACTAATGAAAAACTGTTTTTT
TRBJ2-3 | . | . | TRBV21-1 | CASSKEGGSLRSTDTQYF | TGTGCCAGCAGCAAAGAAGGCGGGAGCCTTCGAAGCACAGATACGCAGTATTTT
TRBJ1-2 | . | TRBD1 | TRBV2 | CASREQGAGYGYTF | TGTGCCAGCAGGGAACAGGGGGCCGGCTATGGCTACACCTTC
TRBJ2-3 | . | . | TRBV29-1 | CSVVEREDTQYF | TGCAGCGTTGTAGAGAGGGAAGATACGCAGTATTTT
TRBJ2-7 | . | . | TRBV6-5 | CASSLYEQYF | TGTGCCAGCAGCCTCTACGAGCAGTACTTC
TRBJ2-1 | . | . | TRBV7-2 | CASSHGGADTNEQFF | TGTGCCAGCAGCCACGGAGGGGCAGACACAAATGAGCAGTTCTTC
TRBJ2-7 | few | . | TRBV23-1 | CASSQSSGEQYF | TGCGCCAGCAGTCAATCGTCGGGGGAGCAGTACTTC
TRBJ1-6 | once | . | TRBV11-2 | CASSLEGAGTHSPLHF | TGTGCCAGCAGCTTAGAAGGTGCAGGAACCCATTCACCCCTCCACTTT
TRBJ1-2 | . | TRBD1 | TRBV7-2 | CASSLATGSGTNYGYTF | TGTGCCAGCAGCTTAGCGACAGGGTCTGGGACTAACTATGGCTACACCTTC
TRBJ2-1 | . | . | TRBV21-1 | CASSKEVGTGANEQFF | .
TRBJ1-1 | . | TRBD1 | TRBV7-9 | CASIPGQGTDTEAFF | TGTGCCAGTATTCCGGGACAGGGGACGGACACTGAAGCTTTCTTT
TRBJ2-7 | once | . | TRBV5-6 | CASSPTGNSYEQYF | TGTGCCAGCAGCCCCACAGGGAACTCCTACGAGCAGTACTTC
TRBJ2-5 | . | TRBD2 | TRBV28 | CASSFGRGDRGETQYF | TGTGCCAGCAGTTTCGGGAGGGGAGATCGGGGAGAGACCCAGTACTTC
TRBJ2-3 | . | . | TRBV27 | CASSLSHITDTQYF | TGTGCCAGCAGTTTATCACACATCACAGATACGCAGTATTTT
TRBJ2-1 | . | . | TRBV21-1 | CSRVKIREKSYNEQFF | TGTTCCCGTGTTAAGATCCGGGAGAAATCCTACAATGAGCAGTTCTTC
TRBJ2-7 | . | . | TRBV29-1 | CSVCPERGEQYF | TGCAGCGTGTGTCCCGAAAGAGGCGAGCAGTACTTC
TRBJ2-5 | . | . | TRBV5-1 | CASSYGRTQETQYF | TGCGCCAGCAGTTACGGACGGACTCAAGAGACCCAGTACTTC
TRBJ2-1 | . | . | TRBV27 | CASSRSGAYEQFF | TGTGCCAGCTCCCGATCGGGGGCCTATGAGCAGTTCTTC
TRBJ1-3 | . | . | TRBV9 | CASSAGLSSGNTIYF | TGTGCCAGCAGCGCAGGCCTAAGCTCTGGAAACACCATATATTTT
TRBJ2-7 | . | . | TRBV5-1 | CASRPRQGSDEQYF | TGCGCCAGCCGGCCCCGTCAGGGGAGTGATGAGCAGTACTTC
TRBJ1-5 | . | TRBD1 | TRBV5-1 | CASSLTGGNQPQHF | TGCGCCAGCAGCCTAACAGGGGGCAATCAGCCCCAGCATTTT
TRBJ1-5 | . | . | TRBV7-2 | CASSSPGAGQPQHF | TGTGCCAGCAGCTCCCCGGGGGCGGGTCAGCCCCAGCATTTT
TRBJ1-3 | . | . | TRBV11-2 | CASSLAGNTIYF | TGTGCCAGCAGCTTAGCTGGAAACACCATATATTTT
TRBJ1-4 | . | TRBD1 | TRBV7-8 | CASSSDRGFEKLFF | TGTGCCAGCAGCTCCGACAGGGGCTTTGAAAAACTGTTTTTT
TRBJ1-1 | . | . | TRBV5-1 | CASSFGGTEAFF | TGCGCCAGCAGCTTTGGGGGCACTGAAGCTTTCTTT
TRBJ2-6 | . | TRBD1 | TRBV5-6 | CASSDTGAGANVLTF | TGTGCCAGCAGCGACACAGGGGCTGGGGCCAACGTCCTGACTTTC
TRBJ1-1 | . | . | TRBV2 | CASGAEVGSEAFF | TGTGCCAGCGGCGCCGAAGTAGGCTCTGAAGCTTTCTTT
TRBJ2-1 | . | TRBD2 | TRBV5-4 | CASSLRGTNYNEQFF | TGTGCCAGCAGCTTGCGCGGGACTAACTACAATGAGCAGTTCTTC
TRBJ2-3 | . | . | TRBV11-3 | CASSSGARAGTDTQYF | TGTGCCAGCAGCTCCGGAGCCCGCGCGGGCACAGATACGCAGTATTTT
TRBJ2-1 | . | . | TRBV28 | CASSLGGYEQFF | TGTGCCAGCAGTTTAGGGGGTTATGAGCAGTTCTTC